This TCR beta chain was sequenced during a study of a mutant IDH1 vaccine in newly diagnosed glioma. Background on the study: The study gave patients eight vaccinations in weeks 1, 3, 5, 7, 11, 15, 19, 23. Onset of vaccination occurred 4-6 weeks following radiotherapy alone, or with temozolomide cycles. Treated patients, averaging 40.4 years, were roughly 62% male and roughly 38% female. Most patients had received both radiotherapy and temozolomide, the prior options being radiotherapy, temozolomide, or both.

Concerning this clone itself: Its antigen is undetermined.

Repertoires were generated with immunoSEQ multiplex PCR, while TCRdb's copy carries only in-frame clones and drops some. Among about 20,000 clones listed, approximately 78% were seen once. Time point defined: week 23, last vaccination. Doses comprised 300 ug of mutant IDH1 20-mer peptide each, plus topical imiquimod. Germline loops: CDR1 MNHEY, CDR2 SMNVEV (reference sequence). This CDR3 spans 14 amino acids. Trimming left V 1 base short and J 4 bases short, with 8 bases between. The sequences come from PBMCs, collected from a glioma patient whose treatment included an IDH1 peptide vaccine. This TCR was recovered from a man under 40 with glioma. V usage is TRBV27 and J usage is TRBJ1-5; D not certain. The CDR3 loop is CASSLYAGNQPQHF. In nucleotides, the CDR3 is TGTGCCAGCAGTTTATACGCGGGAAATCAGCCCCAGCATTTT.